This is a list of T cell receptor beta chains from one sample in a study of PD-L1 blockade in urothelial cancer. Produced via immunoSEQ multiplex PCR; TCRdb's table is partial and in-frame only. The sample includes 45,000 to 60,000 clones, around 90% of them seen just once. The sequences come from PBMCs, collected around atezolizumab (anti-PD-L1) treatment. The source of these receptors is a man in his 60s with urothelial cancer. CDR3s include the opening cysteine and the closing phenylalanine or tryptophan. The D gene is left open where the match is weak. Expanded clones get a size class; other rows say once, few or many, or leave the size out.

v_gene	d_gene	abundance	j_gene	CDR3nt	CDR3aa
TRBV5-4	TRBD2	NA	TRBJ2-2	TGTGCCAGCAGCTTGGGGCGGCTAGCGGGGCCGGGCGGGGAGCTGTTTTTT	CASSLGRLAGPGGELFF
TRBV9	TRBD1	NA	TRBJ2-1	TGTGCCAGCAGCGTAGAGGGGGCCCTAGGCAATGAGCAGTTCTTC	CASSVEGALGNEQFF
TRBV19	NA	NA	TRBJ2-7	TGTGCCAGTAGTATTACAGGGAGCAGCCACGAGCAGTACTTC	CASSITGSSHEQYF
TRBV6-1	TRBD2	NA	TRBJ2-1	TGTGCCAGCAGTGGGGGACTAGCGGACAATGAGCAGTTCTTC	CASSGGLADNEQFF
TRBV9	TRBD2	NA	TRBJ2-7	TGTGCCAGCAGCCCGGGGGGAGGGTGGTACGAGCAGTACTTC	CASSPGGGWYEQYF
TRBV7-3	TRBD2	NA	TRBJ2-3	TGTGCCAGCAGCTTACAGCCTAGCACGGGGGGGTATACGCAGTATTTT	CASSLQPSTGGYTQYF
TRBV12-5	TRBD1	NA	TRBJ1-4	TGTGCTAGTGGGAGGACAGGGGGCGCGGGTGAAAAACTGTTTTTT	CASGRTGGAGEKLFF
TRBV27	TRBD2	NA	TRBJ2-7	TGTGCCAGCAGTATTACACTAGCGGAGGCCGTGTCGGGGTACTTC	CASSITLAEAVSGYF
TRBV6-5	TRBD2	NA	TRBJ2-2	TGTGCCAGCGCTAGCGGGGGGGCTGGCACCGGGGAGCTGTTTTTT	CASASGGAGTGELFF
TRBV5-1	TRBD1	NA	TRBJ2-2	TGCGCCAGCAGCGCCCGACAGGGTGGCACCGGGGAGCTGTTTTTT	CASSARQGGTGELFF
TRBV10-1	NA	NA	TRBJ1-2	TGCGCCAGCAGTGAACGGTCGGAGAACTATGGCTACACCTTC	CASSERSENYGYTF
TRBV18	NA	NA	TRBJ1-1	TGTGCCAGCTCACCACCGGGGGCGGTTAGGGACACTGAAGCTTTCTTT	CASSPPGAVRDTEAFF
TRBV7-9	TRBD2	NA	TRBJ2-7	TGTGCCAGCAGCTTATTGAAATCGACTAGCGGGAAGATGGGAGAGCAGTACTTC	CASSLLKSTSGKMGEQYF
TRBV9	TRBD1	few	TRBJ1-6	TGTGCCAGCAGCGGGACCGCGAGACAGGGCATTAATTCACCCCTCCACTTT	CASSGTARQGINSPLHF
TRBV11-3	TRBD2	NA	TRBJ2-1	TGTGCCAGCAGCCCGGGGACTATAGGGATGAATGAGCAGTTCTTC	CASSPGTIGMNEQFF
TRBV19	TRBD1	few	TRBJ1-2	TGTGCCAGTAGTACCCGACAGGGGGGGAACTATGGCTACACCTTC	CASSTRQGGNYGYTF
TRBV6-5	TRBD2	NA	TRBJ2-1	TGTGCCAGCAGTTCCCTAGCGGGAGTAAGTCTCAATGAGCAGTTCTTC	CASSSLAGVSLNEQFF
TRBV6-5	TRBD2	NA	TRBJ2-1	TGTGCCAGCAGTTACACACTAGCGGGAGTGTTTGAGCAGTTCTTC	CASSYTLAGVFEQFF